The source of this TCR beta chain is a study of T cells in localized non-small cell lung cancer. General study points: Among the top 100 tumor clones, a median approximately 55 appeared in adjacent lung. Uninvolved adjacent lung showed peak T cell clonality, exceeding tumor.

About this clone itself: No antigen is known for it.

Trimming cost V 6 bases and J 1 base, with 12 bases left between them. This CDR3 is built from 15 residues. Per the germline V gene, CDR1 is SNHLY and CDR2 is FYNNEI. Assay: immunoSEQ multiplex PCR; the TCRdb copy retains only in-frame clones and omits some. Among approximately 15,000 clones listed, roughly 90% were seen once. The TCR sequence derives from a woman aged 40-69 years with stage III lung adenocarcinoma. The sequenced sample was peripheral blood mononuclear cells, obtained before any cancer treatment. The chain employs TRBV2 and TRBJ2-2; D is perhaps TRBD1 (6 bases). This chain's CDR3 is CASRRDRMNTGELFF. CDR3 sequence (DNA): TGTGCCAGCAGGAGAGACAGGATGAACACCGGGGAGCTGTTTTTT.